The entry that follows covers one T cell receptor (beta chain) sequence. It has no known antigen specificity. No much larger clone exists at a distance of one base, and base qualities are not known. From the germline V gene, CDR1 is MNHNS and CDR2 is SASEGT. Compared with germline, V lacks 6 bases and J lacks 5 bases; bases without a gene match: 7. The cysteine opens and the phenylalanine closes a CDR3 of 15 amino acids. Only CDR3 DNA remains: 45 bases, in frame from the first base. The data were obtained in a study of T cells of healthy individuals (dated by TCRdb to the late 2010s). The library was obtained by 5' RACE. TCRdb shows the sequencer as Illumina MiSeq. TCRdb reprocessed the public reads (quality trimming at Q25 with fastp, clone calling with MiXCR) and kept in-frame beta chains. Rows merge per CDR3 protein into single entries with the most common DNA and genes. The table for this sample lists about 41,000 distinct CDR3 sequences; 4.5% of them were counted only once. In total, the top ten clones hold 9.2% of the sample.

The sequence derives from a human donor in good health. The chain employs TRBV6-1 and TRBJ2-1; 10 middle bases align to TRBD2. At the DNA level, the sequence is TGTGCCAGCAGGCATACTAGCGGGGTAAACAATGAGCAGTTCTTC. This gives the protein CASRHTSGVNNEQFF.